This TCR beta chain came from a study of Graves' ophthalmopathy and Graves' hyperthyroidism. Patients were excluded if they had other autoimmune diseases or uncontrolled infections, and likewise if pregnancy or lactation applied. The source of the PBMCs was over 8.5 ml of fresh peripheral blood. For repertoire sequencing, the TCR beta CDR3 regions were amplified from RNA transcripts. HTBI-primed RT-PCR formed the first round, and a multiplex PCR formed the second. One entry per CDR3 protein, called by TCRdb with MiXCR from the multiplex PCR reads. The sample has about 400,000 distinct CDR3 sequences, around 18% seen once. J was trimmed by 4 bases and V by 7 bases; bases with no gene match: 12. From germline, CDR1 is MDHEN and CDR2 SYDVKM. The length of the CDR3 is 16 residues.

This receptor was taken from a woman between 18 and 30 years old with Graves' ophthalmopathy. Sequences were obtained from peripheral blood. The chain links TRBV28 to TRBJ1-5; TRBD1 matches at 8 bases. In DNA form, the CDR3 reads TGTGCCAGCACCCCCCGACAGGGGCTTGGAAATCAGCCCCAGCATTTT. Translated, it gives CASTPRQGLGNQPQHF.